This record covers a single T cell receptor (beta chain). This sample stems from a study of cytomegalovirus exposure and HLA in healthy donors. Turning to the study itself: A prior analysis found 95 million to 140 million unique TCR beta sequences from 170 million or so T cells.

The CDR3 extends over 14 amino acids. V dropped 5 bases and J dropped 3; count of bases not matched to a gene: 3. Germline-derived CDR1 and CDR2 are LNHDA and SQIVND (reference sequence). Researchers ran the PCR with 60 Vbeta and 13 Jbeta primers. TCRdb's table, derived via immunoSEQ multiplex PCR, lists solely in-frame clones and lacks some. The sample holds 130,000 or so clones, about 83% seen once. The clonotype was recovered from a woman aged 30 to 39 in good health and CMV-seronegative. The J gene is TRBJ2-1, the V gene TRBV19, with 8 bases lining up with TRBD2. The sequenced sample was PBMCs. CDR3 region: CASSLAGYYNEQFF. The CDR3 nucleotides are TGTGCCAGTAGTTTAGCGGGGTACTACAATGAGCAGTTCTTC.